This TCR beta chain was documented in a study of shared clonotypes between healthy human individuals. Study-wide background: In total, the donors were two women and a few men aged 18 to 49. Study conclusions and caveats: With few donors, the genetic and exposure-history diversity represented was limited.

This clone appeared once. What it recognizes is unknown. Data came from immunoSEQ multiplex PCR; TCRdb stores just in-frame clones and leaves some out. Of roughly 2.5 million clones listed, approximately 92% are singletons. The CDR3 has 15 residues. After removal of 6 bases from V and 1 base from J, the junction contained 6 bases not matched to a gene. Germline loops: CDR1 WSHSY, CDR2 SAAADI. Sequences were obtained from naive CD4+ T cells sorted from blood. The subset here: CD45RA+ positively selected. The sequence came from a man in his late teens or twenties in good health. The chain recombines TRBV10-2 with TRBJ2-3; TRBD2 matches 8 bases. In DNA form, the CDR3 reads TGCGCCAGCAGCCCCCTTAGCGGGGGCACAGATACGCAGTATTTT. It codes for CASSPLSGGTDTQYF.